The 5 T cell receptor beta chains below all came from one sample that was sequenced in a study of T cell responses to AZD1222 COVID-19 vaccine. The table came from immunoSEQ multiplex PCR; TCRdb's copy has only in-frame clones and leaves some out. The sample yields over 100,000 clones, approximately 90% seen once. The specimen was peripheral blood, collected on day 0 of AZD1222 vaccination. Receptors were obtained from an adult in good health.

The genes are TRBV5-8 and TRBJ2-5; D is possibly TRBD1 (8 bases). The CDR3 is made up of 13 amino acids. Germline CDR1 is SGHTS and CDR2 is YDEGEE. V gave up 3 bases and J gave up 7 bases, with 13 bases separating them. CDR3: CASSSTGGGTQYF. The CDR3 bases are TGTGCCAGCAGCTCCACAGGGGGGGGGACCCAGTACTTC.

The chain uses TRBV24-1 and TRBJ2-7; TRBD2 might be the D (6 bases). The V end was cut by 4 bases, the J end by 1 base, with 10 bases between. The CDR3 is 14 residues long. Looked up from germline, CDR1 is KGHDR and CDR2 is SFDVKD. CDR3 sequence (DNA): TGTGCCACCAGTGACACGGGACTTTCCTACGAGCAGTACTTC. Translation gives CATSDTGLSYEQYF.

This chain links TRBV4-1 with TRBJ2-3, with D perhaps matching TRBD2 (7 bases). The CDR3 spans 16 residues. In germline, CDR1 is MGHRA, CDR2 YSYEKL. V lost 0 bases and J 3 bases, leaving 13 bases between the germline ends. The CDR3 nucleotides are TGCGCCAGCAGCCAAGATCAGGGGAGGGGGACAGATACGCAGTATTTT. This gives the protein CASSQDQGRGTDTQYF.

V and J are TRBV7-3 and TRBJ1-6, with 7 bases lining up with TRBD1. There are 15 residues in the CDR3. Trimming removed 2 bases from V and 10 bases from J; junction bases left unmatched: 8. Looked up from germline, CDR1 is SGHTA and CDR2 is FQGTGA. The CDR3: CASSLLGRGESPLHF. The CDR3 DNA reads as TGTGCCAGCAGCTTACTGGGCAGGGGGGAATCACCCCTCCACTTT.

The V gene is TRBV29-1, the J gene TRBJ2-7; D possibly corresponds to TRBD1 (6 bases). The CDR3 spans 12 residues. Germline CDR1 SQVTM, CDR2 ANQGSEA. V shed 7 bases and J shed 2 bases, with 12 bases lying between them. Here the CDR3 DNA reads TGCAGCGCAGTCACAGGGCCCTACGAGCAGTACTTC. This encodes CSAVTGPYEQYF.